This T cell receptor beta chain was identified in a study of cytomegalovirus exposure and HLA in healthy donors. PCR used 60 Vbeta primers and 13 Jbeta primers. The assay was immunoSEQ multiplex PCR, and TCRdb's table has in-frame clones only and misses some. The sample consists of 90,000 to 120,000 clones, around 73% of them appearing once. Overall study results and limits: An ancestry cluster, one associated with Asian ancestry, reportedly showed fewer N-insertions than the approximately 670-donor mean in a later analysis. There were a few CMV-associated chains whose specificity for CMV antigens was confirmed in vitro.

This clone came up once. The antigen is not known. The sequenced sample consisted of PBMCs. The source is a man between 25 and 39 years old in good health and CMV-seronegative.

The CDR3 DNA is TGCGCCAGCAGCCCGCCGGACAGGGACACTGAAGCTTTCTTT. Amino acid sequence: CASSPPDRDTEAFF. The genes are TRBV5-1 and TRBJ1-1; 8 bases are a match to TRBD1. The CDR3 consists of 14 residues. Per germline, CDR1 SGHRS and CDR2 YFSETQ. V shed 4 bases and J 3 bases; nucleotides not matched to a gene: 5.